This T cell receptor beta chain was observed in a study of CD8+CD57+ T cells in acquired aplastic anemia. Findings and limits, study-wide: CD8+ Simpson's diversity did not differ significantly between patients and controls.

Note on this clonotype: Antigen: not known.

Germline CDR1 is MNHNS and CDR2 is SASEGT. The V gene lost 7 bases and the J gene lost 2 bases, with 18 bases spanning the gap. The CDR3 loop spans 15 amino acids. The use of genomic DNA as template underpinned the TCR beta VDJ and CDR3 profiling. TCRdb passed the reads through MiXCR, listing each CDR3 protein once. The sample includes around 200,000 distinct CDR3 sequences, over 60% seen only once; the top ten take approximately 30%. The sequencing input was sorted CD4+, CD8+, or CD8+CD57+ T cells (not recorded which) from PBMCs. This receptor was identified in a human donor in good health. The gene calls are TRBV6-1 and TRBJ2-7; D might be TRBD2 (5 bases). CDR3 DNA sequence: TGTGCCAGCACTCAAGGAAGCGGACGGCCCTACGAGCAGTACTTC. This codes for CASTQGSGRPYEQYF.